This T cell receptor beta chain was identified during a study of shared clonotypes between healthy human individuals. With regard to this clone: This sample includes further DNA sequences coding for the same CDR3.

Libraries were prepared by immunoSEQ multiplex PCR; TCRdb keeps only in-frame clonotypes and omits some of them. This sample has around 750,000 clones, with 74% found just once. The CDR3 length is 15 residues. Germline-derived CDR1 and CDR2 are MNHNS and SASEGT. The ends were cut back, 6 bases at V and 0 bases at J, with 12 bases in the middle. Sequenced input: memory CD4+ T cells sorted from blood. Sample subset: CD45RA-negative fraction. This clonotype originated in a woman in her thirties in good health. The chain couples TRBV6-1 to TRBJ1-5, with D possibly being TRBD1 (6 bases). The CDR3 loop is CASRGGSYSNQPQHF. CDR3 coding DNA: TGTGCCAGCAGAGGGGGAAGTTATAGCAATCAGCCCCAGCATTTT.